These T cell receptor beta chains were read from a single sample in a study of cytomegalovirus exposure and HLA in healthy donors. Only in-frame clones appear in the TCRdb table, and some are missing; sequencing was by immunoSEQ multiplex PCR. The repertoire consists of roughly 99,000 clones, with 70% to 85% occurring once and the leading ten covering more than 4%. Sequencing was done on a sample of PBMCs. The receptor set was obtained from a male donor in good health and CMV-seronegative. CDR3s include the opening cysteine and the closing phenylalanine or tryptophan. D genes are given only for firm matches. Size is stated for part of the rows, as once, few or many counts, or as a class when the clone is expanded.

V gene	D gene	J gene	clone size	CDR3 length	CDR3 protein	CDR3 DNA
TRBV2	-	TRBJ1-6	-	14	CASSVSRANSPLHF	TGTGCCAGCAGTGTCTCCAGGGCGAATTCACCCCTCCACTTT
TRBV29-1	TRBD2	TRBJ2-7	-	16	CSAADWSSGATYEQYF	TGCAGCGCCGCCGACTGGTCTAGCGGGGCGACCTACGAGCAGTACTTC
TRBV18	TRBD2	TRBJ2-3	few	18	CASSPIRASGTSTDTQYF	TGTGCCAGCTCACCAATCCGGGCTAGCGGGACTAGCACAGATACGCAGTATTTT
TRBV2	-	TRBJ2-7	-	12	CAILRYSYEQYF	TGTGCCATTCTTAGATACTCCTACGAGCAGTACTTC
TRBV5-1	TRBD1	TRBJ1-2	-	15	CASRTSRDSPYGYTF	TGCGCCAGCAGGACCTCCCGGGACAGTCCATATGGCTACACCTTC
TRBV5-1	-	TRBJ2-7	-	15	CASSLEAGTGSEQYF	TGCGCCAGCAGCTTGGAGGCGGGAACAGGAAGCGAGCAGTACTTC
TRBV6-5	TRBD1	TRBJ2-5	-	16	CASSYSPGQGPETQYF	TGTGCCAGCAGTTATTCACCGGGACAGGGCCCAGAGACCCAGTACTTC
TRBV28	TRBD1	TRBJ1-1	-	14	CASSPDRRGTEAFF	TGTGCCAGCAGTCCGGACAGGAGGGGGACTGAAGCTTTCTTT
TRBV5-1	TRBD1	TRBJ2-6	-	18	CASSFDPGGSSGANVLTF	TGCGCCAGCAGCTTTGATCCAGGGGGCTCCTCTGGGGCCAACGTCCTGACTTTC
TRBV11-1	TRBD1	TRBJ1-1	-	16	CASSLDPGGTNTEAFF	TGTGCCAGCAGCTTAGACCCAGGGGGGACGAACACTGAAGCTTTCTTT